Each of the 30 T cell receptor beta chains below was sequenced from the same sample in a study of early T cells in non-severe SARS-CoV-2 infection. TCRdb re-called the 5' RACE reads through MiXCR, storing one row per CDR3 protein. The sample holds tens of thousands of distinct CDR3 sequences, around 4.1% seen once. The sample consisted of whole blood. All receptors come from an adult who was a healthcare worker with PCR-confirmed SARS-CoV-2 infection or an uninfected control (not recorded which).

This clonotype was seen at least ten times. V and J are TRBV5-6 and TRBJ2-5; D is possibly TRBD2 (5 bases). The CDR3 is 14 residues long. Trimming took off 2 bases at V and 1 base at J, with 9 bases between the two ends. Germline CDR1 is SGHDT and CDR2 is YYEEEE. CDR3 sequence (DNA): TGTGCCAGCAGCTTACCGGGAATCCAAGAGACCCAGTACTTC. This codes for CASSLPGIQETQYF.

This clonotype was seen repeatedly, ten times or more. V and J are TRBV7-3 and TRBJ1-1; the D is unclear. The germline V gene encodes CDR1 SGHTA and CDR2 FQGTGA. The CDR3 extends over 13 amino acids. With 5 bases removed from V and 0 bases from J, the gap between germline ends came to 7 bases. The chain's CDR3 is CASSPYLNTEAFF. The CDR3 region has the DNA TGTGCCAGCAGCCCATACCTGAACACTGAAGCTTTCTTT.

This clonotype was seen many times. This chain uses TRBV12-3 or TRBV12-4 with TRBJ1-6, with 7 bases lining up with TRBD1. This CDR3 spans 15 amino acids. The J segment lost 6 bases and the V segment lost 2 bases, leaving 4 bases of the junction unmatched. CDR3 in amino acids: CASSLRGPTNSPLHF. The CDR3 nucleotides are TGTGCCAGCAGTTTAAGGGGGCCGACTAATTCACCCCTCCACTTT.

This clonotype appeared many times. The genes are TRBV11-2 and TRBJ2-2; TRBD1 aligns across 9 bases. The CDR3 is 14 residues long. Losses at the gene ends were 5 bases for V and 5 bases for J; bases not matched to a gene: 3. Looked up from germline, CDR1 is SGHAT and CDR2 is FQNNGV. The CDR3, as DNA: TGTGCCAGCAGCGAACAGGGGGCGACCGGGGAGCTGTTTTTT. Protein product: CASSEQGATGELFF.

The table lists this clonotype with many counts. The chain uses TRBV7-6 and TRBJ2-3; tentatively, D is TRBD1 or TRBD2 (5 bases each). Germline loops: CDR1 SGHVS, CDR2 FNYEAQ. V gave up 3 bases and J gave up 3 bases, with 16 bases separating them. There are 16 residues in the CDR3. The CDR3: CASSLQPGSGTDTQYF. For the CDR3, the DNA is TGTGCCAGCAGCTTGCAGCCAGGGTCGGGAACAGATACGCAGTATTTT.

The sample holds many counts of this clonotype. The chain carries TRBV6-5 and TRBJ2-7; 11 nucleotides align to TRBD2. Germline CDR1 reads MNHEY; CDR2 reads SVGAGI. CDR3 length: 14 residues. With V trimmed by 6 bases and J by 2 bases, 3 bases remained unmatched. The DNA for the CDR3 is TGTGCCAGCAGGATAGCGGGAGGGCCCTACGAGCAGTACTTC. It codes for CASRIAGGPYEQYF.

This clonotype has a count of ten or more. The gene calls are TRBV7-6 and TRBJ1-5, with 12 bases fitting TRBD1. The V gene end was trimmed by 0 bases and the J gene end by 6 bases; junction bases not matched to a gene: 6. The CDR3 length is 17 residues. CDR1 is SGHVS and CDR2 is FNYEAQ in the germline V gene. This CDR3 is CASSLAGQGALGQPQHF. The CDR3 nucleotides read TGTGCCAGCAGCTTAGCGGGACAGGGGGCCCTCGGTCAGCCCCAGCATTTT.

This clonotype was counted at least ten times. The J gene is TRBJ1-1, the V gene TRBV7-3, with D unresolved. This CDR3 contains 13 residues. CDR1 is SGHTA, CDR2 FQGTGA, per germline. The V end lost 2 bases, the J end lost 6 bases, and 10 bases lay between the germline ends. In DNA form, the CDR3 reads TGTGCCAGCAGCTTAGAGTCTCGGGCTGAAGCTTTCTTT. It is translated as CASSLESRAEAFF.

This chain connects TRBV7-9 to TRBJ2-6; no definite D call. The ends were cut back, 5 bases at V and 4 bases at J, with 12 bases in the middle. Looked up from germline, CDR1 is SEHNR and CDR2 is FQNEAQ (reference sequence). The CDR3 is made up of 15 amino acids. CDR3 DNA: TGTGCCAGCAGCACAAGGGTTAGAGGGGCCAACGTCCTGACTTTC. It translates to CASSTRVRGANVLTF.

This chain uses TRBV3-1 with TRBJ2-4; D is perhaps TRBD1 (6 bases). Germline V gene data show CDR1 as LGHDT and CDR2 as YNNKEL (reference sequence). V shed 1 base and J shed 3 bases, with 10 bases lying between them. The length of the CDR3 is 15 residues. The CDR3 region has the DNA TGTGCCAGCAGCCAAGGGGACACCCTCAAAAACATTCAGTACTTC. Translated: CASSQGDTLKNIQYF.

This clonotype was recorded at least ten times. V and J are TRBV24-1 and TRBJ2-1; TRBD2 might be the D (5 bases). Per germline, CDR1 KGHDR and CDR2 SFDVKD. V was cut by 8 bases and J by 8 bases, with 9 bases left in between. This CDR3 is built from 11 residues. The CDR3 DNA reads TGTGCCACCACCCTAGCTTATGAGCAGTTCTTC. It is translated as CATTLAYEQFF.

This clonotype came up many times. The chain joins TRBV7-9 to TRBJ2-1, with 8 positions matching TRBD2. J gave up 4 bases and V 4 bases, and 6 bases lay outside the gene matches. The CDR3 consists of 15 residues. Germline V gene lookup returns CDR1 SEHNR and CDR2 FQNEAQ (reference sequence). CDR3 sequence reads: CASSSREALYNEQFF. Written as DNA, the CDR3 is TGTGCCAGCAGCTCGCGGGAGGCCTTATACAATGAGCAGTTCTTC.

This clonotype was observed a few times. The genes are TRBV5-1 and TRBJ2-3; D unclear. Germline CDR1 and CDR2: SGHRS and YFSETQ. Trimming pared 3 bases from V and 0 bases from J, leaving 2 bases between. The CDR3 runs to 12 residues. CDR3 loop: CASSYSTDTQYF. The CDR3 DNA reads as TGCGCCAGCAGCTATAGCACAGATACGCAGTATTTT.

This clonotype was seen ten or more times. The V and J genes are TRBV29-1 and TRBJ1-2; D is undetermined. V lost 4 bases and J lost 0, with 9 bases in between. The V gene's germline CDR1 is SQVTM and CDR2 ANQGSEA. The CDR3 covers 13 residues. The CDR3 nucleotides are TGCAGCGTTGTGGGCAGAGCTAACTATGGCTACACCTTC. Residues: CSVVGRANYGYTF.

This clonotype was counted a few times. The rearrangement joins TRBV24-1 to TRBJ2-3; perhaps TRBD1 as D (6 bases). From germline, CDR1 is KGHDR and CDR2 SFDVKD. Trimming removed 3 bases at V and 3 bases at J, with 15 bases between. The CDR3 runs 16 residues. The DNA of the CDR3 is TGTGCCACCAGTGATCCGCAGGGGATCGGGACAGATACGCAGTATTTT. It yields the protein CATSDPQGIGTDTQYF.

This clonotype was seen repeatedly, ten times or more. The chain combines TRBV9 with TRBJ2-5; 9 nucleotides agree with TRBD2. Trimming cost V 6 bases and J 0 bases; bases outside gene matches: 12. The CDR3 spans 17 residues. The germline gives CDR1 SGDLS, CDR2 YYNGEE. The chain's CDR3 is CASTKNSGGDYQETQYF. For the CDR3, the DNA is TGTGCCAGCACCAAAAATAGCGGGGGCGATTACCAAGAGACCCAGTACTTC.

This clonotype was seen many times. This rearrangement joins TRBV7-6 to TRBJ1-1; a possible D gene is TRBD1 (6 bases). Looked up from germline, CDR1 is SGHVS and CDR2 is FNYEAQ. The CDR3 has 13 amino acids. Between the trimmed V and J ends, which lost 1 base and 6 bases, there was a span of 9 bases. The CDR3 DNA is TGTGCCAGCAGCTTAGGTCGGACAGCTGAAGCTTTCTTT. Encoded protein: CASSLGRTAEAFF.

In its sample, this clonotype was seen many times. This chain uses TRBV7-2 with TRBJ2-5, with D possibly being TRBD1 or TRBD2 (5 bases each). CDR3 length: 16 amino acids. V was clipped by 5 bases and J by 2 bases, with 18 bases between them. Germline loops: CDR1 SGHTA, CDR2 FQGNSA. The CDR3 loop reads CASSRRGTVPQETQYF. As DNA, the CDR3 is TGTGCCAGCAGCCGCCGTGGGACGGTCCCACAAGAGACCCAGTACTTC.

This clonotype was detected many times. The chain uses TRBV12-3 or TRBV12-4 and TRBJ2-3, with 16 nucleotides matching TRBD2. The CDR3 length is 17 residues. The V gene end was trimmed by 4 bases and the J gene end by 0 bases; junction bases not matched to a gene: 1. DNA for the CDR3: TGTGCCAGCAGTTCGGGACTAGCGGGGGGGAGCACAGATACGCAGTATTTT. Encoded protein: CASSSGLAGGSTDTQYF.

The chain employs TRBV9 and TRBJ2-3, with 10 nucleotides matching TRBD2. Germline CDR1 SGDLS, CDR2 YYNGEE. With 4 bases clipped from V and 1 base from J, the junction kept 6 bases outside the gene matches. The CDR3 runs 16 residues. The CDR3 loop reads CASSPPGTSGTDTQYF. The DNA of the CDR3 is TGTGCCAGCAGCCCACCTGGGACTAGCGGCACAGATACGCAGTATTTT.

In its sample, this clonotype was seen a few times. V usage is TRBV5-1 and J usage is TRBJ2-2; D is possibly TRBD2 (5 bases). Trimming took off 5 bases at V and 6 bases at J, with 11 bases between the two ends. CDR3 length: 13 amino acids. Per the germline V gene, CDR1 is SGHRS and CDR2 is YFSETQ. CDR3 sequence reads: CASRVVGAGELFF. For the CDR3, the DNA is TGCGCCAGCAGAGTAGTGGGAGCCGGGGAGCTGTTTTTT.

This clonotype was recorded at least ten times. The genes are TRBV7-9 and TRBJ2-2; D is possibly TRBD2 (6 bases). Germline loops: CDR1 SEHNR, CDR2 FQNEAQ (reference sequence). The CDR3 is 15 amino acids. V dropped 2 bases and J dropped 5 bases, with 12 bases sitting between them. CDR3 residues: CASSLRAGKTGELFF. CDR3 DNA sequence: TGTGCCAGCAGCTTACGGGCGGGAAAAACCGGGGAGCTGTTTTTT. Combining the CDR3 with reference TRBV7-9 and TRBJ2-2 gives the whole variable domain DTGVSQNPRHKITKRGQNVTFRCDPISEHNRLYWYRQTLGQGPEFLTYFQNEAQLEKSRLLSDRFSAERPKGSFSTLEIQRTEQGDSAMYLCASSLRAGKTGELFFGEGSRLTVL.

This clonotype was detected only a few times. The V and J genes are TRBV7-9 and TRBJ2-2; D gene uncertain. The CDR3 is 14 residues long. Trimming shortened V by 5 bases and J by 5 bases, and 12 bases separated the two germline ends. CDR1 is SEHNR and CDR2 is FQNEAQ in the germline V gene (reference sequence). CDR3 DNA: TGTGCCAGCAGCCCAGTTGTCCTTACCGGGGAGCTGTTTTTT. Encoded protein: CASSPVVLTGELFF.

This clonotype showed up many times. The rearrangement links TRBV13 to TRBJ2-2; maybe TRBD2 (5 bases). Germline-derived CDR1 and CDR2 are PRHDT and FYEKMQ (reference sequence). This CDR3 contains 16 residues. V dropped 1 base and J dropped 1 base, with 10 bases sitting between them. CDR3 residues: CASSLEAGVNTGELFF. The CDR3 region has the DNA TGTGCCAGCAGCTTAGAGGCGGGCGTGAACACCGGGGAGCTGTTTTTT.

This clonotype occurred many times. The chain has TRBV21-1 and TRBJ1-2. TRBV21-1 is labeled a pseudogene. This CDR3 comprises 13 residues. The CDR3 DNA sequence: TGTGCCAGCAGCAAATTCAGGCACTATGGCTACACCTTC. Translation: CASSKFRHYGYTF.

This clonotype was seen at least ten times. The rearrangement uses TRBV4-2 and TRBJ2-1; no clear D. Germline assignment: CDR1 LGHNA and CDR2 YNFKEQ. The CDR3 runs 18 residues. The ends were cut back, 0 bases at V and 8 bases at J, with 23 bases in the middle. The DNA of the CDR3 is TGTGCCAGCAGCCAAGACCTCCCCCAGTTTCTCCAGTCCGATGAGCAGTTCTTC. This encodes CASSQDLPQFLQSDEQFF.

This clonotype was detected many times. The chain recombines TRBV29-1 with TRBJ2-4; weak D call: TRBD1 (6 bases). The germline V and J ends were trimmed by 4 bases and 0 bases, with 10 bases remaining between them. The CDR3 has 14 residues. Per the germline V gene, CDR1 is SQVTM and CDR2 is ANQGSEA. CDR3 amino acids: CSVGTALAKNIQYF. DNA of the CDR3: TGCAGCGTTGGGACAGCCCTAGCCAAAAACATTCAGTACTTC.

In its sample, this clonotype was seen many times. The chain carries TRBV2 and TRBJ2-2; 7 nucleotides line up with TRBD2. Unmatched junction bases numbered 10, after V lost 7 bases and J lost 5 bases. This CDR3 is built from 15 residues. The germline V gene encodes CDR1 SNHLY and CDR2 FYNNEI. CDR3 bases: TGTGCCAGCACGCTGCCGGGACTACAAACCGGGGAGCTGTTTTTT. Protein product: CASTLPGLQTGELFF. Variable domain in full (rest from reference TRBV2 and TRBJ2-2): EPEVTQTPSHQVTQMGQEVILRCVPISNHLYFYWYRQILGQKVEFLVSFYNNEISEKSEIFDDQFSVERPDGSNFTLKIRSTKLEDSAMYFCASTLPGLQTGELFFGEGSRLTVL.

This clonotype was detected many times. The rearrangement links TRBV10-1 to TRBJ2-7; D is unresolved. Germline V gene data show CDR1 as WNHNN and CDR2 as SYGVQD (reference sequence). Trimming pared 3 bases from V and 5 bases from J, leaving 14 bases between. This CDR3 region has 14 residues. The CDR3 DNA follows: TGCGCCAGCAGTGAAGGTTCAAGTTGGGACGAGCAGTACTTC. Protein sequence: CASSEGSSWDEQYF.

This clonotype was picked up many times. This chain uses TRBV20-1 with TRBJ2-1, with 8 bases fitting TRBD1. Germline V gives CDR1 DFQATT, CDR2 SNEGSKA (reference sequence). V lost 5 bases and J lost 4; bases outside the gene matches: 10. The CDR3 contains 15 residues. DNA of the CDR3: TGCAGTGCTGATTCTTTGGACAGGGCATACAATGAGCAGTTCTTC. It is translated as CSADSLDRAYNEQFF.